These 25 T cell receptor beta chains originate from one sample sequenced in a study of CD8+CD57+ T cells in acquired aplastic anemia. All sequencing subjects had displayed CD8+CD57+ cell expansion on flow cytometry. Genomic DNA templated the TCR beta VDJ and CDR3 profiling. Using its own MiXCR run on the reads, TCRdb lists one record per CDR3 protein. Counted here are 310,000 or so distinct CDR3 sequences, roughly 61% occurring once; the ten biggest clones make up around 1.3%. Sequenced: sorted CD4+, CD8+, or CD8+CD57+ T cells (not recorded which) from PBMCs. Every receptor here comes from a human donor with aplastic anemia.

This clonotype was observed at least ten times. V gene TRBV9 combines with J gene TRBJ2-1; 16 bases are a match to TRBD2. CDR1 and CDR2 (germline): SGDLS, YYNGEE. The CDR3 is 16 amino acids. Trimming took 4 bases from V and 9 from J; bases not matched to a gene: 7. The CDR3 loop is CASSLGLAGGQGEQFF. CDR3 in DNA: TGTGCCAGCAGCTTGGGACTAGCGGGGGGGCAGGGTGAGCAGTTCTTC.

This clonotype was recorded once. The germline gene is not matched at one end of the junction; a read error may be the cause. The V and J genes are TRBV5-1 and TRBJ1-1, with TRBD1 as a possible D gene (5 bases). The CDR3 has 15 amino acids. The V gene's germline CDR1 is SGHRS and CDR2 YFSETQ. The CDR3 region has the DNA TGTGCCAGCAGCTTGGTTACAGGCGCGAACACTGAAGCTTTCTTT. It is translated as CASSLVTGANTEAFF.

In this sample, this clonotype turned up a few times. This chain joins TRBV18 and TRBJ2-6; D not certain. This CDR3 spans 16 amino acids. Germline CDR1 is KGHSH and CDR2 is LQKENI. V was clipped by 1 base and J by 0 bases, with 7 bases between them. The CDR3 sequence is CASSPQQSSGANVLTF. In nucleotides, the CDR3 is TGTGCCAGCTCACCACAACAGAGCTCTGGGGCCAACGTCCTGACTTTC.

The chain combines TRBV5-1 with TRBJ2-2; 13 bases fit TRBD2. The V gene end was trimmed by 4 bases and the J gene end by 7 bases; junction bases not matched to a gene: 7. CDR1 SGHRS and CDR2 YFSETQ come from the germline V gene. The CDR3 runs 16 residues. The CDR3 DNA reads TGCGCCAGCAGCCATGGACTAGCGGGAGTACTCGGGGAGCTGTTTTTT. Translating gives CASSHGLAGVLGELFF.

Turning to this clonotype: The junction departs from germline at one end; a sequencing error may be responsible. The chain uses TRBV5-1 and TRBJ2-4; 8 bases line up with TRBD1. The germline CDR1 and CDR2 sequences are SGHRS and YFSETQ. The CDR3 runs 13 residues. The CDR3: CASSFGQGNIQYF. The CDR3 DNA follows: TGTGCCAGCAGCTTCGGACAGGGAAACATTCAGTACTTC.

The V call is TRBV10-3, the J call TRBJ1-4; the D gene is possibly TRBD1 (6 bases). This CDR3 comprises 14 residues. The germline CDR1 and CDR2 sequences are ENHRY and SYGVKD. Trimming shortened V by 3 bases and J by 5 bases, and 10 bases separated the two germline ends. In DNA, the CDR3 is TGTGCCATCAGTGACCGGACAGTAAATGAAAAACTGTTTTTT. The encoded protein is CAISDRTVNEKLFF.

The chain employs TRBV20-1 and TRBJ2-7; a possible D gene is TRBD1 (6 bases). CDR1 DFQATT and CDR2 SNEGSKA come from the germline V gene (reference sequence). The CDR3 runs to 12 residues. V lost 7 bases and J lost 2, with 12 bases in between. CDR3 DNA sequence: TGCAGTGGGCAGGGACAAGCCTACGAGCAGTACTTC. This translates into CSGQGQAYEQYF.

This clonotype was seen repeatedly, ten times or more. V gene TRBV7-8 combines with J gene TRBJ2-1; possibly TRBD2 for D (6 bases). V dropped 3 bases and J dropped 1 base, with 10 bases sitting between them. The length of the CDR3 is 15 residues. Germline CDR1 is SGHVS and CDR2 is FQNEAQ. The CDR3 sequence is CASSLAEGSYNEQFF. The CDR3 DNA is TGTGCCAGCAGCTTGGCGGAGGGGTCCTACAATGAGCAGTTCTTC.

This clonotype was observed at least ten times. The chain joins TRBV6-5 to TRBJ2-5; D not resolved. The V gene's germline CDR1 is MNHEY and CDR2 SVGAGI. Trimming shortened V by 2 bases and J by 7 bases, and 14 bases separated the two germline ends. CDR3 length: 14 amino acids. CDR3 nucleotide sequence: TGTGCCAGCAGTTACGATAAGGGTTCGGGGACCCAGTACTTC. This gives the protein CASSYDKGSGTQYF.

As for this clonotype: This likely comes from a read error, as the CDR3 has no conserved phenylalanine or tryptophan at its end. No DNA is shown, since the ends of the CDR3 on it are uncertain; the CDR3 is the one TCRdb lists. The V and J genes are TRBV2 and TRBJ1-1; the table's TRBD1 call for D was not verified on the DNA. Inclusive of both ends, the CDR3 amounts to 10 amino acids. Germline assignment: CDR1 SNHLY and CDR2 FYNNEI. CDR3 sequence: CASAGRGRFS.

CDR3 sequence (DNA): TGTGCCAGTAGAAGGGACGCGAACACTGAAGCTTTCTTT. Translation gives CASRRDANTEAFF. The chain is built from TRBV19 and TRBJ1-1; D is possibly TRBD1 (5 bases). CDR3 length equals 13 residues. The V end was cut by 6 bases, the J end by 1 base, with 9 bases between. In germline, CDR1 is LNHDA, CDR2 SQIVND (reference sequence).

V gene TRBV6-6 combines with J gene TRBJ2-7, with 10 bases aligning to TRBD1. The CDR3 is made up of 14 amino acids. Trimming took 6 bases from V and 7 from J; bases not matched to a gene: 9. Germline lookup yields CDR1 MNHNY and CDR2 SVGAGI (reference sequence). This CDR3 is CASRGQGGLWEQYF. The CDR3 DNA reads TGTGCCAGCAGAGGACAGGGGGGGTTGTGGGAGCAGTACTTC.

This clonotype was counted a few times. This sequence joins TRBV7-8 and TRBJ1-2, with D tentatively TRBD1 (6 bases). CDR1 is SGHVS and CDR2 is FQNEAQ in the germline V gene. V lost 1 base to trimming and J lost 5 bases, with 11 bases between them. The CDR3 spans 14 residues. The CDR3 nucleotides are TGTGCCAGCAGCTTAGAGGCAGGGGTATATGGCTACACCTTC. Protein product: CASSLEAGVYGYTF. The whole variable domain, remainder taken from reference TRBV7-8 and TRBJ1-2, is GAGVSQSPRYKVAKRGQDVALRCDPISGHVSLFWYQQALGQGPEFLTYFQNEAQLDKSGLPSDRFFAERPEGSVSTLKIQRTQQEDSAVYLCASSLEAGVYGYTFGSGTRLTVV.

The genes are TRBV5-1 and TRBJ2-1; D perhaps matches TRBD1 (6 bases). Per the germline V gene, CDR1 is SGHRS and CDR2 is YFSETQ. The CDR3 spans 18 residues. V lost 1 base, J lost 4 bases, and 21 bases lay in between. The CDR3 nucleotides read TGCGCCAGCAGCTTGTTGGGACAAGGGGACGATCCTTACAATGAGCAGTTCTTC. Protein product: CASSLLGQGDDPYNEQFF.

This clonotype occurred a few times. A read error may explain this, as a much larger clone is one base away. The chain couples TRBV12-3 or TRBV12-4 to TRBJ2-2; D may be TRBD1 or TRBD2 (6 bases each). The CDR3 spans 16 residues. The CDR3, as DNA: TGTGCCAGCACCGCCCGATACGCACAGGGCGGCGGGGAGCCGTTTTTT. It encodes CASTARYAQGGGEPFF.

This clonotype was picked up many times. V is TRBV19 and J is TRBJ1-4; tentatively, D is TRBD1 (5 bases). Germline assignment: CDR1 LNHDA and CDR2 SQIVND (reference sequence). The CDR3 covers 17 residues. Deletions cut 2 bases from V and 7 bases from J, with 20 bases between. The CDR3 loop is CASSISPSSRAPEKLFF. DNA of the CDR3: TGTGCCAGTAGTATATCCCCCTCCAGCAGGGCACCTGAAAAACTGTTTTTT.

The chain is built from TRBV11-2 and TRBJ1-1; D might be TRBD1 (6 bases). Germline V gives CDR1 SGHAT, CDR2 FQNNGV. The CDR3 is 12 residues long. The germline V and J ends were trimmed by 5 bases and 11 bases, with 15 bases remaining between them. CDR3 residues: CASSVVGQLAFF. The CDR3 DNA follows: TGTGCCAGCAGCGTAGTTGGACAGCTTGCTTTCTTT.

This clonotype was counted ten times or more. The rearrangement joins TRBV2 to TRBJ1-1, with unresolved D. The CDR3 covers 14 residues. V gave up 7 bases and J gave up 0 bases, with 12 bases separating them. Germline CDR1 and CDR2: SNHLY and FYNNEI. CDR3 DNA sequence: TGTGCCAGCACGTCGGGGTCTCTGAACACTGAAGCTTTCTTT. Amino acid sequence: CASTSGSLNTEAFF.

The rearrangement joins TRBV5-5 to TRBJ1-6; perhaps TRBD1 as D (5 bases). V was shortened by 4 bases and J by 3 bases, with 14 bases between the two germline ends. The CDR3 contains 16 residues. Per germline, CDR1 SGHKS and CDR2 YYEKEE (reference sequence). The CDR3, as DNA: TGTGCCAGCAGCCGAATGGGGACCGACTATAATTCACCCCTCCACTTT. This codes for CASSRMGTDYNSPLHF.

V is TRBV5-1 and J is TRBJ1-1; D uncertain. CDR3 length: 13 amino acids. The V gene lost 5 bases and the J gene lost 9 bases, with 17 bases spanning the gap. CDR1 is SGHRS, CDR2 YFSETQ, per germline. In nucleotides, the CDR3 is TGCGCCAGCAGGGCGGGCCAATCTATTCAAGCTTTCTTT. Amino acids: CASRAGQSIQAFF.

In this sample, this clonotype turned up a few times. J is TRBJ1-2 and V is TRBV19; 8 bases agree with TRBD1. CDR3 size: 15 residues. J gave up 8 bases and V 4 bases, and 12 bases lay outside the gene matches. Per the germline V gene, CDR1 is LNHDA and CDR2 is SQIVND (reference sequence). This CDR3 is CASSTYPRGREGYTF. CDR3 nucleotides: TGTGCCAGTAGTACCTACCCCAGGGGGCGCGAGGGCTACACCTTC.

This clonotype was seen only once. This may be a read error: a much more frequent sequence differs by one nucleotide. This chain connects TRBV6-2 or TRBV6-3 to TRBJ2-5; 7 bases are shared with TRBD1. CDR1 and CDR2 (germline): MNHEY, SVGEGT. V was clipped by 7 bases and J by 3 bases; unmatched bases: 8. The CDR3 runs 14 residues. The CDR3 coding sequence is TGTGCCAGCAATCAAACCGGGACAGAAGAGACCCAGTACTTC. It codes for CASNQTGTEETQYF.

The CDR3 DNA reads TGTGCCAGCGGGGCCGGAGCGGGAGCTCTCTACGAGCAGTACTTC. Translation: CASGAGAGALYEQYF. The chain links TRBV2 to TRBJ2-7, with 8 bases that match TRBD2. The CDR3 has 15 amino acids. Per germline, CDR1 SNHLY and CDR2 FYNNEI. The trim removed 8 bases at V and 3 bases at J, leaving 12 bases unmatched.

The chain has TRBV20-1 and TRBJ2-1, with a tentative D call TRBD2 (5 bases). V was cut by 6 bases and J by 10 bases, with 10 bases left in between. The germline CDR1 and CDR2 sequences are DFQATT and SNEGSKA (reference sequence). This CDR3 region has 10 residues. In DNA form, the CDR3 reads TGCAGTGCACGGGGAACAGAGCAGTTCTTC. It is translated as CSARGTEQFF.

This clonotype was seen a single time. The DNA for the CDR3 is TGTGCCAGTAGTATCATCGGGGACGATGGCTACACCTTC. Its protein product is CASSIIGDDGYTF. The chain links TRBV19 to TRBJ1-2, with a weak D call TRBD1 (5 bases). Between the trimmed V and J ends, which lost 3 bases and 6 bases, there was a span of 11 bases. This CDR3 comprises 13 residues. The germline gives CDR1 LNHDA, CDR2 SQIVND (reference sequence).